This entry lists 27 T cell receptor beta chains sequenced from one sample in a study of chemoradiotherapy in HPV16-positive cancers. Profiled with immunoSEQ multiplex PCR; TCRdb holds only in-frame clones, not every one. The sample holds some 7,300 clones; roughly nine tenths are singletons and the top ten take 3% to 4%. Sampling was carried out from a patient who underwent chemoradiotherapy. Every receptor here comes from a human donor with HPV-associated anogenital cancer.

Here the CDR3 DNA reads TGTGCCAGCAGCCTCGGGGGAAGCGGGGGGCCCGCCGGGGAGCTGTTTTTT. Residues: CASSLGGSGGPAGELFF. The V call is TRBV27, the J call TRBJ2-2; 9 nucleotides agree with TRBD2. CDR1 and CDR2 (germline): MNHEY, SMNVEV (reference sequence). V lost 6 bases, J lost 6 bases, and 14 bases stayed unmatched. This CDR3 has 17 residues.

The chain is built from TRBV9 and TRBJ2-7, with a tentative D call TRBD2 (6 bases). There are 15 residues in the CDR3. V shed 4 bases and J shed 4 bases, with 18 bases lying between them. Germline loops: CDR1 SGDLS, CDR2 YYNGEE. CDR3 in amino acids: CASSHLEGNTYEQYF. The CDR3 nucleotides are TGTGCCAGCAGCCATCTGGAGGGGAATACGTACGAGCAGTACTTC.

CDR3 bases: TGTGCCAGCAGCCCCGGACAGGGAGGGTACACTGAAGCTTTCTTT. It encodes CASSPGQGGYTEAFF. The V call is TRBV27, the J call TRBJ1-1, with 8 bases that match TRBD1. The germline V gene has CDR1 MNHEY and CDR2 SMNVEV (reference sequence). V gave up 6 bases and J gave up 3 bases; unmatched junction bases: 9. The CDR3 sequence is 15 residues long.

This clone occurred a few times. The V call is TRBV27, the J call TRBJ2-6; no definite D call. The germline V and J ends were trimmed by 3 bases and 0 bases, with 9 bases remaining between them. The CDR3 contains 16 residues. Germline CDR1 reads MNHEY; CDR2 reads SMNVEV (reference sequence). For the CDR3, the DNA is TGTGCCAGCAGTTTTGCCGTATTCTCTGGGGCCAACGTCCTGACTTTC. Its protein product is CASSFAVFSGANVLTF.

This chain connects TRBV6-1 to TRBJ2-3; 13 nucleotides align to TRBD2. The germline V gene has CDR1 MNHNS and CDR2 SASEGT. V was pared by 4 bases and J by 0 bases, with 4 bases of the junction left unmatched. The CDR3 consists of 17 residues. CDR3 DNA: TGTGCCAGCAGTGGACTAGCGGGAGGCACTAGCACAGATACGCAGTATTTT. Its translation is CASSGLAGGTSTDTQYF.

The chain carries TRBV19 and TRBJ1-2; 10 bases fit TRBD1. After removal of 8 bases from V and 5 bases from J, the junction contained 11 bases not matched to a gene. CDR1 is LNHDA, CDR2 SQIVND, per germline (reference sequence). This CDR3 is built from 15 residues. The chain's CDR3 is CASSIGRTGGYGYTF. For the CDR3, the DNA is TGTGCCAGTTCTATCGGCAGGACAGGGGGTTATGGCTACACCTTC. Variable domain in full (rest from reference TRBV19 and TRBJ1-2): DGGITQSPKYLFRKEGQNVTLSCEQNLNHDAMYWYRQDPGQGLRLIYYSQIVNDFQKGDIAEGYSVSREKKESFPLTVTSAQKNPTAFYLCASSIGRTGGYGYTFGSGTRLTVV.

This rearrangement joins TRBV5-8 to TRBJ1-5; D unresolved. The CDR3 is made up of 12 amino acids. Germline loops: CDR1 SGHTS, CDR2 YDEGEE. Between the trimmed V and J ends, which lost 2 bases and 4 bases, there was a span of 4 bases. The CDR3 sequence is CASSLLNQPQHF. Here the CDR3 DNA reads TGTGCCAGCAGCTTACTGAATCAGCCCCAGCATTTT.

This clone was found once. The rearrangement links TRBV11-3 to TRBJ2-1, with D hard to call. The CDR3 has 11 residues. With 0 bases removed from V and 6 bases from J, the gap between germline ends came to 0 bases. Germline CDR1 and CDR2: SGHNT and YENEEA. The CDR3 loop is CASSLDNEQFF. CDR3 in DNA: TGTGCCAGCAGCTTAGACAATGAGCAGTTCTTC.

CDR3 protein: CASSPPRAGDPKAFF. The CDR3 region has the DNA TGTGCCAGCAGCCCACCCCGGGCAGGGGACCCCAAAGCTTTCTTT. The chain couples TRBV5-4 to TRBJ1-1; the D gene is possibly TRBD1 (6 bases). The CDR3 is made up of 15 amino acids. The V and J ends lost 4 bases and 9 bases respectively, with 22 bases between them. Germline loops: CDR1 SGHNT, CDR2 YYREEE (reference sequence).

This chain joins TRBV7-9 and TRBJ2-1; 7 bases are a match to TRBD1. The germline gives CDR1 SEHNR, CDR2 FQNEAQ (reference sequence). The CDR3 is made up of 14 amino acids. Germline trimming cut 8 bases from V and 5 bases from J; bases unmatched to any gene: 9. This CDR3 reads CASGTEGKHNEQFF. CDR3 coding DNA: TGTGCCAGCGGGACAGAGGGAAAACACAATGAGCAGTTCTTC.

The rearrangement uses TRBV19 and TRBJ1-2; D gene ambiguous. Trimming took 0 bases from V and 6 from J, leaving 8 bases between them. The CDR3 length is 13 residues. Germline V CDR1 and CDR2: LNHDA, SQIVND (reference sequence). The CDR3: CASSIDGQNGYTF. In nucleotides, the CDR3 is TGTGCCAGTAGTATAGACGGTCAGAATGGCTACACCTTC.

V is TRBV28 and J is TRBJ1-4; no definite D call. V lost 2 bases and J 4 bases, leaving 8 bases between the germline ends. The CDR3 is 14 residues long. Germline CDR1 is MDHEN and CDR2 is SYDVKM. CDR3 coding DNA: TGTGCCAGCAGTTTAGGCGGCCTTAATGAAAAACTGTTTTTT. Its protein product is CASSLGGLNEKLFF.

The rearrangement uses TRBV5-1 and TRBJ1-2, with no clear D. This CDR3 is 12 amino acids long. CDR1 is SGHRS and CDR2 is YFSETQ in the germline V gene. V was pared by 4 bases and J by 2 bases, with 6 bases between. Here the CDR3 reads CASSEANYGYTF. In DNA, the CDR3 is TGCGCCAGCAGCGAGGCCAACTATGGCTACACCTTC.

This clone came up once. The V and J genes are TRBV6-5 and TRBJ2-7, with D possibly TRBD2 on 6 matching bases. The germline V and J ends were trimmed by 0 bases and 7 bases, with 13 bases remaining between them. This CDR3 region has 14 residues. Germline values: CDR1 MNHEY, CDR2 SVGAGI. Here the CDR3 reads CASSYSTGLGEQYF. CDR3 sequence (DNA): TGTGCCAGCAGTTACTCTACGGGACTGGGGGAGCAGTACTTC.

The chain combines TRBV6-5 with TRBJ2-3; 7 positions match TRBD2. V was clipped by 6 bases and J by 3 bases; unmatched bases: 6. This CDR3 has 14 amino acids. Germline-derived CDR1 and CDR2 are MNHEY and SVGAGI. The CDR3 sequence is CASSLGLETDTQYF. The CDR3 region has the DNA TGTGCCAGCAGCCTCGGACTAGAGACAGATACGCAGTATTTT.

The rearrangement joins TRBV5-4 to TRBJ2-3, with 7 bases that match TRBD2. The CDR3 length is 16 residues. J lost 6 bases, V lost 3 bases, and 13 bases had no gene match. The germline CDR1 and CDR2 sequences are SGHNT and YYREEE (reference sequence). Here the CDR3 DNA reads TGTGCCAGCAGCTATACCGGACTAGTTGTGGGCGATACGCAGTATTTT. Translation gives CASSYTGLVVGDTQYF.

About this clone itself: Sequence at one end of the junction differs from germline and may be a read error. The V gene is TRBV11-2, the J gene TRBJ1-1; possibly TRBD1 for D (5 bases). CDR3 length: 12 amino acids. From germline, CDR1 is SGHAT and CDR2 FQNNGV. CDR3 DNA sequence: TGTGCCAGCACCTTAGGGCTGGGGGGAGCTTTCTTT. Its protein product is CASTLGLGGAFF.

This sequence joins TRBV27 and TRBJ1-4; 10 bases agree with TRBD1. After removal of 6 bases from V and 8 bases from J, the junction contained 9 bases not matched to a gene. The CDR3 is made up of 15 amino acids. Germline V gene sequence: CDR1 MNHEY, CDR2 SMNVEV (reference sequence). The CDR3 sequence: CASRHRQGAGEKLFF. DNA of the CDR3: TGTGCCAGCAGGCACAGACAGGGGGCGGGAGAAAAACTGTTTTTT.

This sequence joins TRBV7-6 and TRBJ1-4, with D possibly matching TRBD1 (6 bases). CDR3 length: 15 residues. CDR1 is SGHVS and CDR2 is FNYEAQ in the germline V gene. V lost 2 bases to trimming and J lost 7 bases, with 14 bases between them. The CDR3 bases are TGTGCCAGCAGCTTATTTTCAGGGGAAAGTGAAAAACTGTTTTTT. Translating gives CASSLFSGESEKLFF.

The J gene is TRBJ2-1, the V gene TRBV5-4, with D perhaps TRBD2 (6 bases). Germline-derived CDR1 and CDR2 are SGHNT and YYREEE (reference sequence). Trimming left V 0 bases short and J 9 bases short, with 19 bases between. The CDR3 is made up of 16 amino acids. The CDR3 nucleotides read TGTGCCAGCAGCTTGGCCCCGGGAGTAGCGGTTAGTGAGCAGTTCTTC. Its translation: CASSLAPGVAVSEQFF.

A few counts support this clone. This chain links TRBV30 with TRBJ2-5; 8 positions match TRBD1. V dropped 0 bases and J dropped 7; count of bases not matched to a gene: 7. The CDR3 spans 14 residues. Germline V gives CDR1 GTSNPN, CDR2 SVGIG (reference sequence). This CDR3 is CAWSVLDRVATQYF. Written as DNA, the CDR3 is TGTGCCTGGAGTGTACTGGACAGGGTTGCGACCCAGTACTTC. Drawing the rest from reference TRBV30 and TRBJ2-5, the complete variable domain is SQTIHQWPATLVQPVGSPLSLECTVEGTSNPNLYWYRQAAGRGLQLLFYSVGIGQISSEVPQNLSASRPQDRQFILSSKKLLLSDSGFYLCAWSVLDRVATQYFGPGTRLLVL.

The chain has TRBV7-8 and TRBJ2-1, with D uncertain. The germline gives CDR1 SGHVS, CDR2 FQNEAQ. With 0 bases removed from V and 6 bases from J, the gap between germline ends came to 12 bases. The CDR3 length is 15 residues. In DNA, the CDR3 is TGTGCCAGCAGCTTAGCAGGGATATGGAGCAATGAGCAGTTCTTC. Its protein product is CASSLAGIWSNEQFF.

The chain links TRBV6-1 to TRBJ2-1; the D gene is possibly TRBD1 (6 bases). V lost 6 bases and J 13 bases, leaving 13 bases between the germline ends. In germline, CDR1 is MNHNS, CDR2 SASEGT. The CDR3 loop spans 11 amino acids. The CDR3 DNA reads TGTGCCAGCAGAACAGGGAATTTTCAGTTCTTC. Its translation: CASRTGNFQFF.

The sample holds a few counts of this clone. The J gene is TRBJ2-3, the V gene TRBV7-2; possible D gene TRBD2, 7 bases. Germline values: CDR1 SGHTA, CDR2 FQGNSA. The CDR3 length is 15 residues. Trimming took 7 bases from V and 5 from J, leaving 19 bases between them. The CDR3 DNA follows: TGTGCCAGCAAGCCCCGGGGGGCTGCGTTAGATACGCAGTATTTT. Its protein product is CASKPRGAALDTQYF. Complete variable domain (other parts from reference TRBV7-2 and TRBJ2-3): GAGVSQSPSNKVTEKGKDVELRCDPISGHTALYWYRQSLGQGLEFLIYFQGNSAPDKSGLPSDRFSAERTGGSVSTLTIQRTQQEDSAVYLCASKPRGAALDTQYFGPGTRLTVL.

This clone counts as large. The rearrangement joins TRBV5-5 to TRBJ1-3; 7 bases map to TRBD1. This CDR3 region has 15 residues. Trimming cost V 1 base and J 1 base; bases outside gene matches: 2. From germline, CDR1 is SGHKS and CDR2 YYEKEE (reference sequence). This chain's CDR3 is CASSLRGQSGNTIYF. CDR3 DNA: TGTGCCAGCAGCTTGCGGGGACAGTCTGGAAACACCATATATTTT.

V gene TRBV4-1 combines with J gene TRBJ1-1; no clear D gene. The V end was cut by 6 bases, the J end by 7 bases, with 12 bases between. There are 12 residues in the CDR3. Looked up from germline, CDR1 is MGHRA and CDR2 is YSYEKL. CDR3 loop: CASRNSTVEAFF. Here the CDR3 DNA reads TGCGCCAGCAGGAACTCTACGGTTGAAGCTTTCTTT.

This chain uses TRBV9 with TRBJ2-3, with 7 bases lining up with TRBD2. Germline-derived CDR1 and CDR2 are SGDLS and YYNGEE. Trimming removed 3 bases from V and 2 bases from J; junction bases left unmatched: 18. This CDR3 has 19 residues. The DNA for the CDR3 is TGTGCCAGCAGCGATCCTCCGCGGTGGGCTAGCGGAGCCACAGATACGCAGTATTTT. Translation: CASSDPPRWASGATDTQYF.